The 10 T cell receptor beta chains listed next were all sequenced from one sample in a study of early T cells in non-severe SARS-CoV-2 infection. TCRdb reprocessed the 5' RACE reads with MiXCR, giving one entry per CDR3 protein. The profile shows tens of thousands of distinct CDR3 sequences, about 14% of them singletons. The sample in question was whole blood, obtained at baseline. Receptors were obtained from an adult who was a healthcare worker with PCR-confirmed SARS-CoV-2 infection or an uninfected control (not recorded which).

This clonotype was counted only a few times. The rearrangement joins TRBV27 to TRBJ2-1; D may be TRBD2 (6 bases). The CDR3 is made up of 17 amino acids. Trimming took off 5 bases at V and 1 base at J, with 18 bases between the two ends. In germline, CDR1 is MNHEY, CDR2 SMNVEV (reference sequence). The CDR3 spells CASSRGVAGYSYNEQFF. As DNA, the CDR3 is TGTGCCAGCAGTAGAGGGGTGGCGGGATATTCCTACAATGAGCAGTTCTTC.

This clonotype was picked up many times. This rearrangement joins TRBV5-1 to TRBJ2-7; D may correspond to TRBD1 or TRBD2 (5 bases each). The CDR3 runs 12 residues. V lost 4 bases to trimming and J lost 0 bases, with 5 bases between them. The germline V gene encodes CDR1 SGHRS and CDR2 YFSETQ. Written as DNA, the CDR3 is TGCGCCAGCAGCGGGGGCTCCTACGAGCAGTACTTC. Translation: CASSGGSYEQYF.

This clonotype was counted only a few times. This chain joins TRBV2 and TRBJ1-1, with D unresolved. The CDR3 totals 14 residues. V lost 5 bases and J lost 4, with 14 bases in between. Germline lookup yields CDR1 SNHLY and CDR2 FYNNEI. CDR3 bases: TGTGCCAGCAGTCTAGAGGGAGGAGGCACTGAAGCTTTCTTT. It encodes CASSLEGGGTEAFF.

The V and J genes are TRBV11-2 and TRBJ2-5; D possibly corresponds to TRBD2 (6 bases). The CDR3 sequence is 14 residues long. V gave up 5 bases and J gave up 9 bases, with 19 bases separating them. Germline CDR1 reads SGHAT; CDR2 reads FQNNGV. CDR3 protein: CASSPRGPGEAQYF. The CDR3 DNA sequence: TGTGCCAGCAGCCCTCGCGGGCCGGGGGAGGCCCAGTACTTC.

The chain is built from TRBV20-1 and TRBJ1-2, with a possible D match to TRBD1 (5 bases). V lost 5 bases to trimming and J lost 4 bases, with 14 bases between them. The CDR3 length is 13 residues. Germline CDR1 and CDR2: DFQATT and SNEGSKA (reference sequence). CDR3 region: CSALDIRGYGYTF. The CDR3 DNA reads TGCAGTGCTTTGGACATAAGGGGCTATGGCTACACCTTC.

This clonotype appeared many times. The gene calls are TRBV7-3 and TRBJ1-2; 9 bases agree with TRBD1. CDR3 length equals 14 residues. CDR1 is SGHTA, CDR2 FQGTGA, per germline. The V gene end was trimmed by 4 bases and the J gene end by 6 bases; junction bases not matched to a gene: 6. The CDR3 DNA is TGTGCCAGCAGCTCGGGACAGGGTGTGGATGGCTACACCTTC. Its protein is CASSSGQGVDGYTF.

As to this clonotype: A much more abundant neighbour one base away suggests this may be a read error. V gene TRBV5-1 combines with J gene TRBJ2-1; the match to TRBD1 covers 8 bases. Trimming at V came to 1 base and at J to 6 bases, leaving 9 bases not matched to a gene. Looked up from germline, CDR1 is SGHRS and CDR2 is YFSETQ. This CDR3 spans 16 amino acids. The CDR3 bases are TGCGCCAGCAGCTTGAGATGGCAGGGGGCTAGCAATGAGCAGTTCTTC. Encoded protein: CASSLRWQGASNEQFF.

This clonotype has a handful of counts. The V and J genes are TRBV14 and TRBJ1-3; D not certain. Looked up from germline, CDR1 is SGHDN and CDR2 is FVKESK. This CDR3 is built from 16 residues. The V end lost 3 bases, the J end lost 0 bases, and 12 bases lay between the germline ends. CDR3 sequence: CASSHQPGRSGNTIYF. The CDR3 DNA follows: TGTGCCAGCAGCCACCAACCGGGCCGCTCTGGAAACACCATATATTTT.

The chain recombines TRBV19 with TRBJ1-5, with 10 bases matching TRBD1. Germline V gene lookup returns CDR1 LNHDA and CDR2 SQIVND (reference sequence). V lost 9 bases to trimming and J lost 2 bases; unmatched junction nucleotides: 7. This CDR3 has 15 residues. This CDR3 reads CASADRGLGNQPQHF. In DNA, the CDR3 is TGTGCCAGCGCCGACAGGGGGCTCGGCAATCAGCCCCAGCATTTT.

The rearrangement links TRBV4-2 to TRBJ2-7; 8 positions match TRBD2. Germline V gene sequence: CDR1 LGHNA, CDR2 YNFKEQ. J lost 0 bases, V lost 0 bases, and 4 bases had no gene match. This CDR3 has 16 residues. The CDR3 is CASSQDSGGTSYEQYF. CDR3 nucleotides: TGTGCCAGCAGCCAAGATTCGGGAGGGACCTCCTACGAGCAGTACTTC.